This T cell receptor beta chain derives from a study of T cells in localized non-small cell lung cancer. Study-level points and caveats: Only one tumor region was sequenced, so heterogeneity remains possible. Median approximately 61 top-100 tumor clones were shared with paired adjacent lung. Peak T cell clonality was found in uninvolved adjacent lung, exceeding tumor.

The CDR3 totals 15 residues. V trimming: 5 bases; J trimming: 8 bases; junction bases outside the gene matches: 10. Germline values: CDR1 MDHEN, CDR2 SYDVKM. Some clones are missing from TCRdb's copy, which holds only in-frame ones; the method was immunoSEQ multiplex PCR. The repertoire has about 1,700 clones, more than 20% of them found once; the top ten carry 15% to 20%. This clone is labeled as medium-sized. Its target is not known. The starting material was normal lung tissue next to the tumor, obtained before any cancer treatment. This sequence was found in a male donor aged 60 or over with stage II lung adenocarcinoma. V is TRBV28 and J is TRBJ2-1; the match to TRBD2 covers 9 bases. The CDR3 is CASSTPGGRVYEQFF. The CDR3 DNA follows: TGTGCCAGCAGTACCCCGGGCGGGAGGGTTTATGAGCAGTTCTTC.